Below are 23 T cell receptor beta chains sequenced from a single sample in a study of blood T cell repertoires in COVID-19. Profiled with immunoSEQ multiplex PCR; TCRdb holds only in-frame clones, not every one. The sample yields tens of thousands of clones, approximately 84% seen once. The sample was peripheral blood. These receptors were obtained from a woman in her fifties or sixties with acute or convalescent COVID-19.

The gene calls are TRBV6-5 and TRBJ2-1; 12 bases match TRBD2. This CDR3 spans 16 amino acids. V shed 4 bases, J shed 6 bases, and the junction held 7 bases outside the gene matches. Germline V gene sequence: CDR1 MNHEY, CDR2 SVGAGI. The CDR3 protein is CASSLTSGGLSNEQFF. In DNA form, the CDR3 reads TGTGCCAGCAGTTTGACTAGCGGGGGCCTTTCCAATGAGCAGTTCTTC.

CDR3 nucleotide sequence: TGTGCCAGCAGCCCTTCGGGACAGGGAGGTGAAGCTTTCTTT. Its translation: CASSPSGQGGEAFF. This chain connects TRBV7-9 to TRBJ1-1; TRBD1 matches 9 bases. This CDR3 has 14 amino acids. Germline V gives CDR1 SEHNR, CDR2 FQNEAQ (reference sequence). The V segment lost 5 bases and the J segment 7 bases; nucleotides outside the gene matches: 8.

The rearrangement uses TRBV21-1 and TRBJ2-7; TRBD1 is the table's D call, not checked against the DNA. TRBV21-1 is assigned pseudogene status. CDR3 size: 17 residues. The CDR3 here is CASHLVLARTASYEQYF. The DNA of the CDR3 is TGTGCCAGCCACCTGGTTTTAGCCCGGACAGCATCCTACGAGCAGTACTTC.

CDR3 sequence reads: CASSWDRGGEQYF. The CDR3 nucleotides are TGTGCCAGCAGCTGGGACAGGGGAGGCGAGCAGTACTTC. The chain uses TRBV7-3 and TRBJ2-7; 10 bases are shared with TRBD1. Unmatched junction bases numbered 3, after V lost 4 bases and J lost 6 bases. The CDR3 covers 13 residues. Germline V gene lookup returns CDR1 SGHTA and CDR2 FQGTGA.

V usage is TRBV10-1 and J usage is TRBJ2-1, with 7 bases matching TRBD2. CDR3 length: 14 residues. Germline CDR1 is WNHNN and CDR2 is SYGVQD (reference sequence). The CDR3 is CATGRGSSYNEQFF. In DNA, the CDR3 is TGCGCAACGGGGCGGGGGAGCTCCTACAATGAGCAGTTCTTC.

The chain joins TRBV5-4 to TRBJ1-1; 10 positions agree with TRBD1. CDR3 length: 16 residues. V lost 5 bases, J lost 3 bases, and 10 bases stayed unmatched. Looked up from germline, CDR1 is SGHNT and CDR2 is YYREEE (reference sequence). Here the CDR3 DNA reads TGTGCCAGCAGACTTAGGACAGGGGGAGGTTACACTGAAGCTTTCTTT. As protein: CASRLRTGGGYTEAFF.

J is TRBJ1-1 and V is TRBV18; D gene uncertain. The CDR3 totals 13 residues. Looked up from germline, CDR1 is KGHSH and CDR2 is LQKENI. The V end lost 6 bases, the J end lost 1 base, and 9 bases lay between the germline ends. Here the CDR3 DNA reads TGTGCCAGCTCCTCCGCAGGGAACACTGAAGCTTTCTTT. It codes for CASSSAGNTEAFF.

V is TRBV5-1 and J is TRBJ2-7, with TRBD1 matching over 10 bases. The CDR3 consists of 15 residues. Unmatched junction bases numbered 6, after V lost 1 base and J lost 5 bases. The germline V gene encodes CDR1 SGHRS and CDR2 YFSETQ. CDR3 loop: CASSLRGQGSNEQYF. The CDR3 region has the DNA TGCGCCAGCAGCTTGAGGGGACAGGGGTCGAACGAGCAGTACTTC.

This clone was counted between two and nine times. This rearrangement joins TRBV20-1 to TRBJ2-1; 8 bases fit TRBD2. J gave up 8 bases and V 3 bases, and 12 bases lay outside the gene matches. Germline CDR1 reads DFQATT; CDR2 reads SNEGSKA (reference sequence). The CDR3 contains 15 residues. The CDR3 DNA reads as TGCAGTGCTAGTTATACGTGGATAGCGGGGCATGAGCAGTTCTTC. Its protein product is CSASYTWIAGHEQFF.

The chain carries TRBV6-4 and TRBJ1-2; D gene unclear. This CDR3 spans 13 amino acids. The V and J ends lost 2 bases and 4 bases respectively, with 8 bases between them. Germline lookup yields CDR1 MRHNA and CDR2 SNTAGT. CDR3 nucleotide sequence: TGTGCCAGCAGTGACGGCACTACCTATGGCTACACCTTC. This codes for CASSDGTTYGYTF.

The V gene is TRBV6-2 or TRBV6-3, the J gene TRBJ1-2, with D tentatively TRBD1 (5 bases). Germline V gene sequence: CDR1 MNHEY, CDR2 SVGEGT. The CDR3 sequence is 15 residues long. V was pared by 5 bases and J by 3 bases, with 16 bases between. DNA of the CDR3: TGTGCCAGCAGTCCCTCAGCGCGGGACTACTATGGCTACACCTTC. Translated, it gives CASSPSARDYYGYTF.

For the CDR3, the DNA is TGTGCCACCAGTGACCGGGGACAGGGCTTGCGCAATGAGCAGTTCTTC. This encodes CATSDRGQGLRNEQFF. The chain links TRBV24-1 to TRBJ2-1; 9 bases line up with TRBD1. With V trimmed by 4 bases and J by 6 bases, 9 bases remained unmatched. The germline gives CDR1 KGHDR, CDR2 SFDVKD. The CDR3 consists of 16 residues.

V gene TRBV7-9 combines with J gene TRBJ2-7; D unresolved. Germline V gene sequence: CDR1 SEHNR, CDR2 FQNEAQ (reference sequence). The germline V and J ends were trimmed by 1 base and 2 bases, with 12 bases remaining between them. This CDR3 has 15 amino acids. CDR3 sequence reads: CASSLDGTVTYEQYF. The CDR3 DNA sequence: TGTGCCAGCAGCTTAGATGGTACGGTTACCTACGAGCAGTACTTC. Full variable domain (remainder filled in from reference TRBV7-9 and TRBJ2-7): DTGVSQNPRHKITKRGQNVTFRCDPISEHNRLYWYRQTLGQGPEFLTYFQNEAQLEKSRLLSDRFSAERPKGSFSTLEIQRTEQGDSAMYLCASSLDGTVTYEQYFGPGTRLTVT.

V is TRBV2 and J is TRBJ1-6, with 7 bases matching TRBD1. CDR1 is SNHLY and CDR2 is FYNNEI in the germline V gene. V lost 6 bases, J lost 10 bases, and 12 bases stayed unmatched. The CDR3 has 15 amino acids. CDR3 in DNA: TGTGCCAGCAGCCCCGACAGGGCTCGTGGCTCACCCCTCCACTTT. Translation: CASSPDRARGSPLHF.

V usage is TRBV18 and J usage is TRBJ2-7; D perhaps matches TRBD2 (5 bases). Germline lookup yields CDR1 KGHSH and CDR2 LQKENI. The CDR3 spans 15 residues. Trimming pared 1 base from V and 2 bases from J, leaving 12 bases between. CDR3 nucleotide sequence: TGTGCCAGCTCACCACTTAACGGGGAGCCCTACGAGCAGTACTTC. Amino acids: CASSPLNGEPYEQYF.

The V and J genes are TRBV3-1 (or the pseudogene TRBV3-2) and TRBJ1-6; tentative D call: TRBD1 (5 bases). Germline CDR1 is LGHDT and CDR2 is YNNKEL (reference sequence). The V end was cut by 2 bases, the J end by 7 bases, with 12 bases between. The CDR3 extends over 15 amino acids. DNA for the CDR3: TGTGCCAGCAGCCAAACACCGGGGGGAAATTCACCCCTCCACTTT. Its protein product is CASSQTPGGNSPLHF.

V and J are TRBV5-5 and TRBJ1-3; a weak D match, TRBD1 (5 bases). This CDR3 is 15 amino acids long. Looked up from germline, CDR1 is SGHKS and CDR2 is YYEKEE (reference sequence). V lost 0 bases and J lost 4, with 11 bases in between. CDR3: CASSLARVSGNTIYF. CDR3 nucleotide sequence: TGTGCCAGCAGCTTGGCCAGGGTTTCGGGAAACACCATATATTTT.

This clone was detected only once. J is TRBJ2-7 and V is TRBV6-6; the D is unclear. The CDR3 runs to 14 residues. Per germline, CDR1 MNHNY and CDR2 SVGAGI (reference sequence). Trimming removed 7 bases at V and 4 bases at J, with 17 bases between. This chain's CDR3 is CASTTPGALYEQYF. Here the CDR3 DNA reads TGTGCCAGCACCACGCCCGGAGCCCTTTACGAGCAGTACTTC.

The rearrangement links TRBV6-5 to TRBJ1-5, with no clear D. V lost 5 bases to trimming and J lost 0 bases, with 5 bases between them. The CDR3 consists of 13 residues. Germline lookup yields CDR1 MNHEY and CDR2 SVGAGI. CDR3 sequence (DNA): TGTGCCAGCAGTCTGCGTAGCAATCAGCCCCAGCATTTT. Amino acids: CASSLRSNQPQHF.

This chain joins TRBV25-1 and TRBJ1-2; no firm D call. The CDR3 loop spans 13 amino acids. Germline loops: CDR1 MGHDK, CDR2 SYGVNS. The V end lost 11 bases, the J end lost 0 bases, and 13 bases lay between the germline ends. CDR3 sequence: CASVGVTNYGYTF. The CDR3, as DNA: TGTGCCTCCGTCGGGGTTACTAACTATGGCTACACCTTC.

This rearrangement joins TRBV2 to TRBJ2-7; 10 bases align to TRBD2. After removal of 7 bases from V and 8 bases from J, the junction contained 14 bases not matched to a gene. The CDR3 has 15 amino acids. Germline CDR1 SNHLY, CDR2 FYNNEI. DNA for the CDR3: TGTGCCAGCACCCCGGGGCAGCGGGGGGGCAGGAAGCAGTACTTC. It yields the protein CASTPGQRGGRKQYF.

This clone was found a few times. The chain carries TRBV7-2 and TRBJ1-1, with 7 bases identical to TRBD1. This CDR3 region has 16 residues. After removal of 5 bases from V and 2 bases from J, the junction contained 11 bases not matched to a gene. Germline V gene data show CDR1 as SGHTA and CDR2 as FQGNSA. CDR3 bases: TGTGCCAGCAGCGCGATCCCCGGGACAGCAAACACTGAAGCTTTCTTT. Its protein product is CASSAIPGTANTEAFF.

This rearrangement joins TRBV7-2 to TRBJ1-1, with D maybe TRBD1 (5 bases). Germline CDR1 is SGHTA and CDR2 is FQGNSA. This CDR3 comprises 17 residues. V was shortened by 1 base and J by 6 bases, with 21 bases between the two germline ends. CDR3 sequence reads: CASSLVRWVGGVPEAFF. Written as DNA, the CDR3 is TGTGCCAGCAGCTTAGTTCGTTGGGTGGGAGGGGTTCCTGAAGCTTTCTTT.